What follows are 18 T cell receptor beta chains derived from one specimen sequenced in a study of T cells in Graves' hyperthyroidism and ophthalmopathy. Amplification of TCR beta CDR3 regions used RNA as the template. When the TCR CDR3 underwent first-round RT-PCR, the HTBI primer set was used. TCRdb passed the multiplex PCR reads through MiXCR, listing each CDR3 protein once. The sample lists approximately 400,000 distinct CDR3 sequences, 15% to 18% occurring once. The material sequenced was blood. Every receptor here comes from a young woman with Graves' hyperthyroidism that later progressed to Graves' ophthalmopathy.

This clonotype was seen many times. This chain connects TRBV20-1 to TRBJ2-5, with D hard to call. CDR1 is DFQATT, CDR2 SNEGSKA, per germline (reference sequence). This CDR3 is 11 amino acids long. The V end was cut by 3 bases, the J end by 3 bases, with 5 bases between. As DNA, the CDR3 is TGCAGTGCTAGGCCCGAAGAGACCCAGTACTTC. Its translation is CSARPEETQYF.

J is TRBJ2-7 and V is TRBV2; D is undetermined. V lost 4 bases and J 6 bases, leaving 4 bases between the germline ends. Per the germline V gene, CDR1 is SNHLY and CDR2 is FYNNEI. The CDR3 is made up of 10 amino acids. Here the CDR3 reads CASSATEQYF. Written as DNA, the CDR3 is TGTGCCAGCAGTGCCACCGAGCAGTACTTC.

There are many counts of this clonotype. The V gene is TRBV12-3 or TRBV12-4, the J gene TRBJ2-1, with D perhaps TRBD1 (5 bases). The ends were cut back, 6 bases at V and 8 bases at J, with 17 bases in the middle. The CDR3 length is 14 residues. Written as DNA, the CDR3 is TGTGCCAGCAGATTGGGGCAGGGTTGGGATGAGCAGTTCTTC. It codes for CASRLGQGWDEQFF.

The V and J genes are TRBV18 and TRBJ2-7; 8 bases agree with TRBD2. Germline V gives CDR1 KGHSH, CDR2 LQKENI. V shed 2 bases, J shed 3 bases, and the junction held 6 bases outside the gene matches. CDR3 length equals 15 residues. CDR3 DNA: TGTGCCAGCTCACCAAACGGGAGGGGGTTCTACGAGCAGTACTTC. It translates to CASSPNGRGFYEQYF.

The table lists this clonotype with many counts. The genes are TRBV6-1 and TRBJ2-3; D not certain. Germline CDR1 and CDR2: MNHNS and SASEGT. V dropped 3 bases and J dropped 0 bases, with 19 bases sitting between them. This CDR3 comprises 18 residues. In nucleotides, the CDR3 is TGTGCCAGCAGTGAGGCCAAGATCATCGGTGCTAGCACAGATACGCAGTATTTT. Translation gives CASSEAKIIGASTDTQYF.

The chain combines TRBV11-2 with TRBJ2-1; 9 bases match TRBD1. V lost 4 bases to trimming and J lost 8 bases; unmatched junction nucleotides: 6. The germline CDR1 and CDR2 sequences are SGHAT and FQNNGV. The CDR3 has 14 amino acids. The DNA for the CDR3 is TGTGCCAGCAGCTACCGGGACAGGGTCTATGAGCAGTTCTTC. Protein product: CASSYRDRVYEQFF. Full variable domain (rest looked up from reference TRBV11-2 and TRBJ2-1): EAGVAQSPRYKIIEKRQSVAFWCNPISGHATLYWYQQILGQGPKLLIQFQNNGVVDDSQLPKDRFSAERLKGVDSTLKIQPAKLEDSAVYLCASSYRDRVYEQFFGPGTRLTVL.

This clonotype was observed at least ten times. The chain uses TRBV28 and TRBJ2-7; D is possibly TRBD2 (7 bases). The germline gives CDR1 MDHEN, CDR2 SYDVKM. This CDR3 region has 13 residues. V lost 7 bases and J lost 2, with 12 bases in between. CDR3: CASKGEGAYEQYF. CDR3 nucleotide sequence: TGTGCCAGCAAGGGGGAGGGGGCCTACGAGCAGTACTTC.

The rearrangement uses TRBV20-1 and TRBJ2-1; 9 bases line up with TRBD2. Germline CDR1 and CDR2: DFQATT and SNEGSKA (reference sequence). Unmatched junction bases numbered 3, after V lost 3 bases and J lost 6 bases. The CDR3 is 13 residues long. The CDR3 region has the DNA TGCAGTGCTAGTTCTAGCGGGATCAATGAGCAGTTCTTC. Its translation: CSASSSGINEQFF.

This clonotype came up a few times. The chain recombines TRBV27 with TRBJ2-7; a weak D match, TRBD1 (6 bases). This CDR3 is 15 amino acids long. V was pared by 6 bases and J by 1 base, with 16 bases between. The germline V gene encodes CDR1 MNHEY and CDR2 SMNVEV (reference sequence). Here the CDR3 DNA reads TGTGCCAGCAGCCTCCAGGGACATGGGTCCTACGAGCAGTACTTC. This gives the protein CASSLQGHGSYEQYF.

This clonotype showed up just a few times. The chain is built from TRBV20-1 and TRBJ1-5; weak D call: TRBD1 (5 bases). V gave up 3 bases and J gave up 0 bases, with 15 bases separating them. Per the germline V gene, CDR1 is DFQATT and CDR2 is SNEGSKA (reference sequence). The CDR3 sequence is 16 residues long. The DNA of the CDR3 is TGCAGTGCTAGGTTGAGTAGGGGTTATAGCAATCAGCCCCAGCATTTT. This translates into CSARLSRGYSNQPQHF.

This clonotype has at least ten counts. The chain joins TRBV15 to TRBJ2-7, with TRBD1 identical over 10 bases. J lost 2 bases, V lost 5 bases, and 6 bases had no gene match. CDR3 length equals 15 residues. Germline CDR1 reads LNHNV; CDR2 reads YYDKDF (reference sequence). The CDR3 DNA reads TGTGCCACCAGCTTGGGACAGGGGTTGACCTACGAGCAGTACTTC. Its protein is CATSLGQGLTYEQYF.

This clonotype was counted a few times. The chain joins TRBV15 to TRBJ2-5; no definite D call. The CDR3 spans 19 residues. In germline, CDR1 is LNHNV, CDR2 YYDKDF (reference sequence). The V gene lost 0 bases and the J gene lost 5 bases, with 25 bases spanning the gap. The CDR3 sequence is CATSRDAADNILGKETQYF. As DNA, the CDR3 is TGTGCCACCAGCAGAGATGCCGCGGATAATATATTGGGGAAGGAGACCCAGTACTTC.

The chain carries TRBV5-6 and TRBJ2-7; 8 positions agree with TRBD1. V lost 4 bases, J lost 3 bases, and 6 bases stayed unmatched. Germline values: CDR1 SGHDT, CDR2 YYEEEE. The length of the CDR3 is 14 residues. The DNA of the CDR3 is TGTGCCAGCAGCAAACGGACAGGGAGCTACGAGCAGTACTTC. This gives the protein CASSKRTGSYEQYF.

V usage is TRBV6-5 and J usage is TRBJ2-3; the D is unclear. Germline assignment: CDR1 MNHEY and CDR2 SVGAGI. The germline V and J ends were trimmed by 0 bases and 2 bases, with 3 bases remaining between them. This CDR3 contains 13 residues. For the CDR3, the DNA is TGTGCCAGCAGTTACTCGCCCACAGATACGCAGTATTTT. Its translation: CASSYSPTDTQYF.

With respect to this clonotype: Given a much more abundant clone one base away, this may be a read error. The rearrangement links TRBV28 to TRBJ2-5; D possibly corresponds to TRBD1 (6 bases). The CDR3 contains 14 residues. Germline CDR1 and CDR2: MDHEN and SYDVKM. Trimming shortened V by 7 bases and J by 5 bases, and 17 bases separated the two germline ends. The CDR3 DNA reads as TGTGCCAGCATACAAACAGGGTTTGCGGAGACCCAGTACTTC. It translates to CASIQTGFAETQYF.

V and J are TRBV11-2 and TRBJ2-7; 8 bases map to TRBD1. CDR1 and CDR2 (germline): SGHAT, FQNNGV. V shed 5 bases and J 4 bases; nucleotides not matched to a gene: 13. The CDR3 runs to 16 residues. The CDR3 loop is CASSISTGAMSYEQYF. The CDR3 bases are TGTGCCAGCAGCATATCGACAGGGGCAATGTCTTACGAGCAGTACTTC. Filled out from reference TRBV11-2 and TRBJ2-7, the complete variable domain reads EAGVAQSPRYKIIEKRQSVAFWCNPISGHATLYWYQQILGQGPKLLIQFQNNGVVDDSQLPKDRFSAERLKGVDSTLKIQPAKLEDSAVYLCASSISTGAMSYEQYFGPGTRLTVT.

The V call is TRBV20-1, the J call TRBJ2-3, with 11 bases that match TRBD2. The CDR3 totals 14 residues. The V and J ends lost 2 bases and 6 bases, in that order; junction bases with no gene match: 4. The germline V gene has CDR1 DFQATT and CDR2 SNEGSKA (reference sequence). The CDR3 here is CSARRPSGRDTQYF. CDR3 sequence (DNA): TGCAGTGCTAGAAGGCCTAGCGGGAGGGATACGCAGTATTTT.

Regarding this clonotype: A much bigger clone sits one base away, suggesting this may be a read error. The gene calls are TRBV5-1 and TRBJ2-7, with D perhaps matching TRBD2 (6 bases). CDR1 SGHRS and CDR2 YFSETQ come from the germline V gene. This CDR3 has 14 amino acids. The CDR3 sequence is CAGSLLEERVEQYF. CDR3 in DNA: TGTGCCGGCAGCTTATTGGAGGAGCGGGTGGAGCAGTACTTC.